A single T cell receptor (beta chain) is shown here with its context. The data were taken from a study of CXCR3-negative and CXCR3-positive naive CD8 T cells. This CDR3 region has 15 residues. Germline assignment: CDR1 SGHVS and CDR2 FQNEAQ. It was by 5' RACE with UMI labels that the TRB cDNA libraries were prepared. Reanalyzing the 5' RACE reads, TCRdb keeps one entry per CDR3 protein, without DNA. The sample's table shows more than 50,000 distinct CDR3 sequences. The clonotype comes from a human donor in good health. Some clones in this sample may be carry-over from other donors' samples. The sample was naive CXCR3- CD8+ T cells from blood. Subset defined: CD45RO-CCR7+CD27+CD95- naive CD8+ T cells lacking CXCR3 (TNR3-). V is TRBV7-8 and J is TRBJ2-1; TCRdb's D gene call, TRBD2, goes unchecked for lack of DNA. CDR3 protein: CAGTSGGDRYNEQFF. Variable domain in full (rest from reference TRBV7-8 and TRBJ2-1): GAGVSQSPRYKVAKRGQDVALRCDPISGHVSLFWYQQALGQGPEFLTYFQNEAQLDKSGLPSDRFFAERPEGSVSTLKIQRTQQEDSAVYLCAGTSGGDRYNEQFFGPGTRLTVL.